The present T cell receptor (beta chain) was sequenced within a study of T cells in Graves' hyperthyroidism and ophthalmopathy. This clonotype was detected many times. Trimming took 7 bases from V and 0 from J, leaving 18 bases between them. Germline values: CDR1 MDHEN, CDR2 SYDVKM. CDR3 size: 16 residues. Amplification of TCR beta CDR3 regions used RNA as the template. HTBI primers were employed in a first-round RT-PCR of the TCR CDR3. TCRdb fed the multiplex PCR reads into MiXCR, producing one record per CDR3 protein. This table has over 400,000 distinct CDR3 sequences, under 25% appearing once. The TCR originated in a woman aged 70-85 years with Graves' ophthalmopathy. The sequencing input was blood. The rearrangement joins TRBV28 to TRBJ1-1; D unresolved. This CDR3 reads CASTPTGRPLNTEAFF. CDR3 DNA sequence: TGTGCCAGCACCCCTACCGGGCGGCCCTTGAACACTGAAGCTTTCTTT.